A selection of T cell receptor beta chains follows, all from one sample in a study of beta chain features in type 1 diabetes. The repertoire was sequenced with immunoSEQ multiplex PCR; TCRdb's copy has only in-frame clones and lacks some. The sample has roughly 300,000 clones; roughly an eighth are singletons. Sequencing was performed on naive CD4+ T cells from blood. These TCRs come from a man aged 25-40 years with type 1 diabetes. Each CDR3 is given with its conserved first and last residue. D genes are given only for firm matches. Rows may omit the clone size; those that give it use once, few, many or a size class.

clone_size j_call v_call d_call cdr3_nt cdr3_aa
NA TRBJ2-3 TRBV30 NA TGTGCCTGGAGGATGGGGCTTATCACAGATACGCAGTATTTT CAWRMGLITDTQYF
NA TRBJ2-7 TRBV28 NA TGTGCCAGCAGTTCCAGCTCCTACGAGCAGTACTTC CASSSSSYEQYF
NA TRBJ2-7 TRBV7-2 NA TGTGCCAGCAGCTTATGGACAAGAACCTACGAGCAGTACTTC CASSLWTRTYEQYF
NA TRBJ2-1 TRBV7-8 TRBD2 TGTGCCAGCAGGATGTCTCTAGCGGGAGGGAGGAATGAGCAGTTCTTC CASRMSLAGGRNEQFF
NA TRBJ2-2 TRBV7-3 NA TGTGCCAGCAGCTTAACATCGTTAGGAGGGGCCGGGGAGCTGTTTTTT CASSLTSLGGAGELFF
few TRBJ2-3 TRBV5-1 TRBD1 TGCGCCAGCAGCATGGTCCGGGACAGCTTCACAGATACGCAGTATTTT CASSMVRDSFTDTQYF
NA TRBJ2-5 TRBV7-2 NA TGTGCCAGCAGCGACGGGGTTCAGACCCAGTACTTC CASSDGVQTQYF
few TRBJ2-3 TRBV7-3 TRBD2 TGTGCCAGCTCTAAATCTAGCGGAAGCACAGATACGCAGTATTTT CASSKSSGSTDTQYF
NA TRBJ2-3 TRBV6-4 TRBD2 TGTGCCAGCAGGGGCTCGGGGGGAGATACGCAGTATTTT CASRGSGGDTQYF
few TRBJ1-2 TRBV27 TRBD1 TGTGCCAGCAGAAGTCCCGGGACAGCGAATAACTATGGCTACACCTTC CASRSPGTANNYGYTF
few TRBJ2-7 TRBV2 TRBD2 TGTGCCAGCAGTGATTCTAGCGGAGCCTACGAGCAGTACTTC CASSDSSGAYEQYF
few TRBJ2-7 TRBV18 TRBD2 TGTGCCAGCTCACCACAGCACCTAGCGGGAGGGATTTACGAGCAGTACTTC CASSPQHLAGGIYEQYF
NA TRBJ2-2 TRBV5-4 NA TGTGCCAGCAGCTTGGCGGCAGGGGCCCGCGGGGAGCTGTTTTTT CASSLAAGARGELFF
NA TRBJ2-3 TRBV5-1 TRBD2 TGCGCCAGCAGCTTGGCCCCTTTAGCGGGAGGCGGAGATACGCAGTATTTT CASSLAPLAGGGDTQYF
few TRBJ1-2 TRBV6-4 NA TGTGCCAGCAGTGACCTTCCCTCTATCCGGGGGTATGGCTACACCTTC CASSDLPSIRGYGYTF
few TRBJ2-5 TRBV7-2 TRBD1 TGTGCCAGCAGCTTGACAGGGCGATACCAAGAGACCCAGTACTTC CASSLTGRYQETQYF
NA TRBJ2-7 TRBV4-1 TRBD2 TGCGCCAGCAGCCAAGAAGCGATAGCGGGAGCTTCGAACTCCTACGAGCAGTACTTC CASSQEAIAGASNSYEQYF
NA TRBJ2-7 TRBV6-5 TRBD1 TGTGCCAGCATGAAGAGGACAGGGGGCGCCGAGCAGTACTTC CASMKRTGGAEQYF
few TRBJ2-3 TRBV4-2 NA TGTGCCAGCAGCCAAGACGATTCAGTCACAGATACGCAGTATTTT CASSQDDSVTDTQYF
NA TRBJ1-1 TRBV6-6 TRBD1 TGTGCCAGCACATACACAGGGGCGAACACTGAAGCTTTCTTT CASTYTGANTEAFF
few TRBJ2-7 TRBV7-2 NA TGTGCCAGCAGCCCAGATGGACAGATAGCCTACGAGCAGTACTTC CASSPDGQIAYEQYF
NA TRBJ2-3 TRBV7-3 NA TGTGCCAGCAGCTTATTGTATACAGATACGCAGTATTTT CASSLLYTDTQYF
few TRBJ2-7 TRBV7-2 NA TGTGCCAGCAGCAAGCCCGGGAGCCTCTACGAGCAGTACTTC CASSKPGSLYEQYF
NA TRBJ2-7 TRBV28 NA TGTGCCAGCAGTTTAGGCGGATACGAGCAGTACTTC CASSLGGYEQYF
NA TRBJ2-1 TRBV11-2 NA TGTGCCAGCAGGGTGGGGCTGCCCTACAATGAGCAGTTCTTC CASRVGLPYNEQFF
few TRBJ1-1 TRBV14 NA TGTGCCAGCAGCCAAGATCTTGGGGGCTGGACTGAAGCTTTCTTT CASSQDLGGWTEAFF
few TRBJ2-5 TRBV5-4 NA TGTGCCAGTCAGGCGGGGACGGGCTCCGGGACCCAGTACTTC CASQAGTGSGTQYF
once TRBJ2-7 TRBV28 NA TGTGCCAGCAGTTTACCCCCGGGGGGCTCCGAGCAGTACTTC CASSLPPGGSEQYF
NA TRBJ2-5 TRBV2 NA TGTGCCAGCAGTCTACAGAGCAGAGAGACCCAGTACTTC CASSLQSRETQYF
NA TRBJ2-2 TRBV7-9 NA TGTGCCAGCAGCTTGGACGGGAGTGCGTACACCGGGGAGCTGTTTTTT CASSLDGSAYTGELFF
few TRBJ2-3 TRBV15 TRBD2 TGTGCCACCAGCGGGGTTATAGCGGGAGTTGAAGGTGATACGCAGTATTTT CATSGVIAGVEGDTQYF
NA TRBJ2-2 TRBV5-1 TRBD1 TGCGCCAGCAGCTTTTCGGACAGGGGTAACACCGGGGAGCTGTTTTTT CASSFSDRGNTGELFF
NA TRBJ2-7 TRBV15 TRBD2 TGTGCCACCAGCAGGGGTAGCGGGATCTACGAGCAGTACTTC CATSRGSGIYEQYF
NA TRBJ1-4 TRBV28 NA TGTGCCAGCAGTTTACACTCAACTAATGAAAAACTGTTTTTT CASSLHSTNEKLFF
NA TRBJ2-2 TRBV30 NA TGTGCCTCCCTCAGGGGTTCGAACACCGGGGAGCTGTTTTTT CASLRGSNTGELFF
NA TRBJ1-2 TRBV6-6 TRBD1 TGTGCCAGCAGTGCAGGCAGGGGGTCTGGCTACACCTTC CASSAGRGSGYTF
NA TRBJ2-6 TRBV28 NA TGTGCCAGCAGCCGACGTCGGGCTGGGGCCAACGTCCTGACTTTC CASSRRRAGANVLTF
few TRBJ1-5 TRBV2 NA TGTGCCAGCAGTGTAGGTCGGGGTCCGCAGCCCCAGCATTTT CASSVGRGPQPQHF
NA TRBJ2-7 TRBV5-4 TRBD1 TGTGCCAGCAGCTTGGCGGGGACCGCCGGGACAGGCGAGCAGTACTTC CASSLAGTAGTGEQYF
few TRBJ2-7 TRBV19 TRBD1 TGTGCCAGTAGCCCCATGGGACAGGGGGCCTACGAGCAGTACTTC CASSPMGQGAYEQYF
NA TRBJ2-7 TRBV7-2 TRBD2 TGTGCCAGCAGCGCCTCTAGCGGCCCCTACGAGCAGTACTTC CASSASSGPYEQYF
few TRBJ2-7 TRBV18 NA TGTGCCAGCTCACCATCGGTTGGCAGCGACGAGCAGTACTTC CASSPSVGSDEQYF
NA TRBJ2-1 TRBV7-9 TRBD2 TGTGCCAGCAGCTTCCGCGGGACTAGCAGTCGGAATGAGCAGTTCTTC CASSFRGTSSRNEQFF
NA TRBJ2-1 TRBV6-4 TRBD2 TGTGCCAGCAGTGCGACTAGCGCCGACAATGAGCAGTTCTTC CASSATSADNEQFF
few TRBJ1-5 TRBV18 NA TGTGCCAGCTCACCAAAACAGGGTCTGGGCAATCAGCCCCAGCATTTT CASSPKQGLGNQPQHF